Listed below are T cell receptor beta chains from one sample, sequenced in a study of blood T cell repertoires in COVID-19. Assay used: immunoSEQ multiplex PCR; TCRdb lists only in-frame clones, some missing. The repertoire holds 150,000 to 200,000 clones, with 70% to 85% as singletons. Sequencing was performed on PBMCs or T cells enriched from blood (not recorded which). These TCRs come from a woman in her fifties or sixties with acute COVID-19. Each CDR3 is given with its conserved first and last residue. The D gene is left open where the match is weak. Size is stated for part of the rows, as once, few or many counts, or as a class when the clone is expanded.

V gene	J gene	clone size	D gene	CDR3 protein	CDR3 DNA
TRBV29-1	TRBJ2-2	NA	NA	CSVDRANTGELFF	TGCAGCGTTGACAGGGCGAACACCGGGGAGCTGTTTTTT
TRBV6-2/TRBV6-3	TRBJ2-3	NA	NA	CASSYGPGPHMTDTQYF	TGTGCCAGCAGTTACGGGCCAGGGCCCCACATGACAGATACGCAGTATTTT
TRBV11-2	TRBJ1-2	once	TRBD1	CASSSTGSYGYTF	TGTGCCAGCAGCTCGACAGGGTCCTATGGCTACACCTTC
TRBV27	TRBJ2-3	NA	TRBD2	CASSLSREGDTQYF	TGTGCCAGCAGTTTATCCCGGGAGGGAGATACGCAGTATTTT
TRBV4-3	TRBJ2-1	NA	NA	CASSQAGTGYEQFF	TGCGCCAGCAGCCAAGCGGGAACTGGGTATGAGCAGTTCTTC
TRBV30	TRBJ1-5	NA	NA	CAWEPGDSNQPQHF	TGTGCCTGGGAACCAGGCGATAGCAATCAGCCCCAGCATTTT
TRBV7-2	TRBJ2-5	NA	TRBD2	CASSLSTTSGQETQYF	TGTGCCAGCAGCTTATCCACGACTAGCGGACAAGAGACCCAGTACTTC
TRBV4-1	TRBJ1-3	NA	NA	CASSQGAGGNTIYF	TGCGCCAGCAGCCAAGGGGCAGGGGGAAACACCATATATTTT
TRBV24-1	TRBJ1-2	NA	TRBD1	CATSDPGGSGYGYTF	TGTGCCACCAGTGATCCAGGGGGCTCGGGCTATGGCTACACCTTC
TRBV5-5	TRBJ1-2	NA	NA	CASSLGNGTSRDYGYTF	TGTGCCAGCAGCTTGGGTAATGGGACTTCAAGGGACTATGGCTACACCTTC
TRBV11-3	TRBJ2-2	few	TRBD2	CASSLSGGGPDGELFF	TGTGCCAGCAGCTTATCGGGGGGAGGGCCGGACGGGGAGCTGTTTTTT
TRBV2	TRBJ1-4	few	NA	CASSEFGGREKLFF	TGTGCCAGCAGTGAGTTCGGAGGGCGGGAAAAACTGTTTTTT
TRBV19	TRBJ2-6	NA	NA	CASSIRFRSRFMAGANVLTF	TGTGCCAGTAGTATTCGGTTTAGGAGCAGATTTATGGCTGGGGCCAACGTCCTGACTTTC
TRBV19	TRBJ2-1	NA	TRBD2	CASSPPAGESDEQFF	TGTGCCAGTAGCCCCCCGGCGGGAGAGTCGGATGAGCAGTTCTTC
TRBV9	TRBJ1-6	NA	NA	CASSVEGQAIPLHF	TGTGCCAGCAGCGTAGAGGGGCAGGCCATACCCCTCCACTTT
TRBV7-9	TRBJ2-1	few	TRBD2	CASSLVAGGPDEQFF	TGTGCCAGCAGCTTAGTTGCGGGAGGGCCTGATGAGCAGTTCTTC
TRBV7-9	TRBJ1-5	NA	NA	CASSLKGVNQPQHF	TGTGCCAGCAGCTTAAAAGGGGTAAATCAGCCCCAGCATTTT
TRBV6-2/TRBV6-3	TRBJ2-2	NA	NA	CASSYGREVETGELFF	TGTGCCAGCAGTTACGGCAGGGAGGTAGAGACCGGGGAGCTGTTTTTT
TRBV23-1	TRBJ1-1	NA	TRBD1	CASSQSAGTGGATEAFF	TGCGCCAGCAGTCAATCGGCCGGGACAGGGGGCGCAACTGAAGCTTTCTTT
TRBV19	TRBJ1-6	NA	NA	CASSIEAEYNSPLHF	TGTGCCAGTAGTATAGAGGCAGAATATAATTCACCCCTCCACTTT